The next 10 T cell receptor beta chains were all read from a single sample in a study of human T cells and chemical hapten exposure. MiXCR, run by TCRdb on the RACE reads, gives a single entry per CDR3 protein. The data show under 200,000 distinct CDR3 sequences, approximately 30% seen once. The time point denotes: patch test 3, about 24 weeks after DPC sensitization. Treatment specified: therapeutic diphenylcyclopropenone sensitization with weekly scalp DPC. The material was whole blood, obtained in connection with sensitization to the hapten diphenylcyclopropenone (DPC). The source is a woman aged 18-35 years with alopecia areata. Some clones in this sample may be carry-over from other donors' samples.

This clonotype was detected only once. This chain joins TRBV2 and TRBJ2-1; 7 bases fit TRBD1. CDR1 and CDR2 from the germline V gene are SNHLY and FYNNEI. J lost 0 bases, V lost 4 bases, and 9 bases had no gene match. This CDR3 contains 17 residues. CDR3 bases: TGTGCCAGCAGTGCCGGACAGGTCTTATTCTCCTACAATGAGCAGTTCTTC. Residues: CASSAGQVLFSYNEQFF.

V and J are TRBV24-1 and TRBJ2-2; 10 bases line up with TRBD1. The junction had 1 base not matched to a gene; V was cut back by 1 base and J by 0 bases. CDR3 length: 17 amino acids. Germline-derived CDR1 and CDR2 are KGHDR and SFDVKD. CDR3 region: CATSDLGQGANTGELFF. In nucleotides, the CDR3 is TGTGCCACCAGTGATTTAGGACAGGGGGCGAACACCGGGGAGCTGTTTTTT.

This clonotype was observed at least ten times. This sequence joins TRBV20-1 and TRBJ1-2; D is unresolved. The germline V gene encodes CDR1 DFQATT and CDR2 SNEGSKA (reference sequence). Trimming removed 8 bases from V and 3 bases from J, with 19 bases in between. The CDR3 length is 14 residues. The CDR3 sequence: CSPRPAGRDYGYTF. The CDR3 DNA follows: TGCAGTCCCAGACCCGCCGGGCGAGACTATGGCTACACCTTC.

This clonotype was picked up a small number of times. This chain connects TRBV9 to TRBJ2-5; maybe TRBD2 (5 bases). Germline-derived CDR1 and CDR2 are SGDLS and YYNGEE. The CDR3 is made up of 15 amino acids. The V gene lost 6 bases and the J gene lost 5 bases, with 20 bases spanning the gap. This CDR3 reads CASNSGPASGETQYF. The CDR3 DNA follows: TGTGCCAGCAACAGTGGACCCGCGTCGGGGGAGACCCAGTACTTC.

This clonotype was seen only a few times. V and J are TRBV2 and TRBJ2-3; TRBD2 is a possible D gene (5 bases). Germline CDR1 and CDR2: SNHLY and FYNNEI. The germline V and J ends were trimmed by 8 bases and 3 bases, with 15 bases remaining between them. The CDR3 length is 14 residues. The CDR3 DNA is TGTGCCAGCCGGCTAGCCCTAGGGACAGATACGCAGTATTTT. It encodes CASRLALGTDTQYF.

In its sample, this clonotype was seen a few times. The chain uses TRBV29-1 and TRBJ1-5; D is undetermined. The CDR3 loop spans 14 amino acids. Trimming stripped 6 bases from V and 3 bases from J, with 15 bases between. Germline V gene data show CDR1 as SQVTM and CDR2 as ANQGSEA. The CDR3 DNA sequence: TGCAGCGTCCAAACCCCGGGGTACAATCAGCCCCAGCATTTT. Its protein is CSVQTPGYNQPQHF.

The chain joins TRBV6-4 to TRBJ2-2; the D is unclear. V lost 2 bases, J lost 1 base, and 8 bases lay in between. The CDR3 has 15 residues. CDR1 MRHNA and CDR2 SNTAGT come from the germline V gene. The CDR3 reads CASSDNGENTGELFF. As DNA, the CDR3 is TGTGCCAGCAGTGACAATGGGGAGAACACCGGGGAGCTGTTTTTT.

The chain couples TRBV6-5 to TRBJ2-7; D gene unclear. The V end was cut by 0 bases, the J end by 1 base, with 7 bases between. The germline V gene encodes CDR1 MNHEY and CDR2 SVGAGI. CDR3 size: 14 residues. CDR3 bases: TGTGCCAGCAGTTACTCGAGTACGTCCTACGAGCAGTACTTC. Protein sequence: CASSYSSTSYEQYF.

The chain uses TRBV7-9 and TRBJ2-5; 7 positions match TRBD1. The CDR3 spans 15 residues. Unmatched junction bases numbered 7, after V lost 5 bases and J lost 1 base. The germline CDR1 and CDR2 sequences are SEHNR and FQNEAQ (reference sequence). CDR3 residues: CASSPTDRAQETQYF. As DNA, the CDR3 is TGTGCCAGCAGCCCCACCGACAGGGCCCAAGAGACCCAGTACTTC.

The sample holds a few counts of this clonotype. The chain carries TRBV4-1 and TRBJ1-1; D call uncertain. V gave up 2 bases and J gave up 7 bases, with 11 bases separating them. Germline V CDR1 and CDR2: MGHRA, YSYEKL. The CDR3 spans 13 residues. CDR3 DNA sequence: TGCGCCAGCAGCCAACCCTTGGGAGTTGAAGCTTTCTTT. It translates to CASSQPLGVEAFF.